Below, 23 T cell receptor beta chains from the same sample are listed, as sequenced in a study of blood T cell repertoires in COVID-19 (dated by TCRdb to between 2020 and 2021). The protocol used for the library was the immunoSEQ multiplex PCR assay. This immuneACCESS table, as held by TCRdb, lists in-frame sequences with V and J called but not all clones. Of the missing ones, under half trace to an unresolved V gene in checked studies; the others have no known cause. This sample holds 150,000 to 200,000 clones; 80% to 85% were observed only once. The top ten constitute roughly 2.9% of the sample. The sample consisted of peripheral blood. All receptors derive from a woman aged 55-75 years with acute or convalescent COVID-19.

This chain connects TRBV5-1 to TRBJ1-3, with a tentative D call TRBD1 (6 bases). The CDR3 runs to 18 residues. Germline CDR1 reads SGHRS; CDR2 reads YFSETQ. V lost 0 bases and J 0 bases, leaving 16 bases between the germline ends. CDR3 DNA sequence: TGCGCCAGCAGCTTGGGACAGGATCTCACCGTCTCTGGAAACACCATATATTTT. Its translation: CASSLGQDLTVSGNTIYF.

The count of this clone is one. CDR3 protein: CATSDIRDRDQPQHF. CDR3 coding DNA: TGTGCCACCAGTGACATCCGGGACAGGGATCAGCCCCAGCATTTT. V gene TRBV24-1 combines with J gene TRBJ1-5; TRBD1 matches at 9 bases. The CDR3 is 15 amino acids. The germline gives CDR1 KGHDR, CDR2 SFDVKD. V lost 4 bases to trimming and J lost 5 bases; unmatched junction nucleotides: 5.

The chain has TRBV2 and TRBJ1-5; D is possibly TRBD1 (5 bases). V was clipped by 0 bases and J by 6 bases, with 12 bases between them. In germline, CDR1 is SNHLY, CDR2 FYNNEI. This CDR3 comprises 15 residues. The CDR3 protein is CASSEALRAGQPQHF. DNA of the CDR3: TGTGCCAGCAGTGAAGCCCTCAGGGCCGGTCAGCCCCAGCATTTT. The complete variable domain, with remaining parts taken from reference TRBV2 and TRBJ1-5, reads EPEVTQTPSHQVTQMGQEVILRCVPISNHLYFYWYRQILGQKVEFLVSFYNNEISEKSEIFDDQFSVERPDGSNFTLKIRSTKLEDSAMYFCASSEALRAGQPQHFGDGTRLSIL.

The chain has TRBV14 and TRBJ1-6; maybe TRBD1 (6 bases). Trimming shortened V by 4 bases and J by 0 bases, and 13 bases separated the two germline ends. This CDR3 region has 17 residues. Germline CDR1 reads SGHDN; CDR2 reads FVKESK. This chain's CDR3 is CASSPLGGSSYNSPLHF. DNA of the CDR3: TGTGCCAGCAGCCCCCTAGGGGGAAGCTCCTATAATTCACCCCTCCACTTT.

This chain links TRBV7-9 with TRBJ2-5; weak D call: TRBD1 (5 bases). Germline CDR1 is SEHNR and CDR2 is FQNEAQ (reference sequence). The CDR3 extends over 15 amino acids. V dropped 1 base and J dropped 6 bases, with 15 bases sitting between them. CDR3 DNA sequence: TGTGCCAGCAGCTTAGACCCAGGGTCGGCGAAGACCCAGTACTTC. Residues: CASSLDPGSAKTQYF.

This sequence joins TRBV19 and TRBJ1-1; tentatively, D is TRBD1 (5 bases). V was trimmed by 7 bases and J by 1 base, leaving 10 bases between them. The germline gives CDR1 LNHDA, CDR2 SQIVND (reference sequence). The CDR3 has 13 amino acids. CDR3 sequence (DNA): TGTGCCAGTAAAGGGCAGGGGAACACTGAAGCTTTCTTT. Amino acid sequence: CASKGQGNTEAFF.

The CDR3 here is CASSESDRAREKLFF. In nucleotides, the CDR3 is TGTGCCAGCAGTGAATCAGACAGGGCGAGGGAAAAACTGTTTTTT. The V and J genes are TRBV6-1 and TRBJ1-4, with TRBD1 matching 7 bases. CDR3 length: 15 amino acids. CDR1 is MNHNS and CDR2 is SASEGT in the germline V gene. Trimming took 2 bases from V and 8 from J; bases not matched to a gene: 8.

This chain links TRBV7-9 with TRBJ2-1, with TRBD2 identical over 11 bases. Germline lookup yields CDR1 SEHNR and CDR2 FQNEAQ (reference sequence). This CDR3 region has 16 residues. Trimming cost V 5 bases and J 7 bases; bases outside gene matches: 10. The CDR3 DNA sequence: TGTGCCAGCAGCCTCCGGACTAGCGGGTGGCTGAATGAGCAGTTCTTC. Its protein is CASSLRTSGWLNEQFF.

This sequence joins TRBV24-1 and TRBJ1-1; 12 bases fit TRBD1. Germline V gene sequence: CDR1 KGHDR, CDR2 SFDVKD. The J segment lost 6 bases and the V segment lost 7 bases, leaving 2 bases of the junction unmatched. The CDR3 extends over 13 amino acids. CDR3 sequence: CATRGTGGPEAFF. CDR3 in DNA: TGTGCCACCAGAGGGACAGGGGGCCCTGAAGCTTTCTTT.

There are a few counts of this clone. This sequence joins TRBV10-3 and TRBJ2-5, with a possible D match to TRBD2 (5 bases). In germline, CDR1 is ENHRY, CDR2 SYGVKD. The length of the CDR3 is 12 residues. The V gene lost 5 bases and the J gene lost 9 bases, with 13 bases spanning the gap. CDR3 DNA sequence: TGTGCCATCAGTCGGGAAGACGGGCCCCAGTACTTC. This sequence encodes CAISREDGPQYF.

The chain recombines TRBV5-1 with TRBJ2-1, with 9 bases matching TRBD2. V was clipped by 4 bases and J by 8 bases; unmatched bases: 10. Germline assignment: CDR1 SGHRS and CDR2 YFSETQ. This CDR3 has 15 amino acids. The CDR3: CASSPRAGGRYEQFF. The CDR3 coding sequence is TGCGCCAGCAGCCCTCGAGCGGGGGGAAGGTATGAGCAGTTCTTC. Combining the CDR3 with reference TRBV5-1 and TRBJ2-1 gives the whole variable domain KAGVTQTPRYLIKTRGQQVTLSCSPISGHRSVSWYQQTPGQGLQFLFEYFSETQRNKGNFPGRFSGRQFSNSRSEMNVSTLELGDSALYLCASSPRAGGRYEQFFGPGTRLTVL.

The J gene is TRBJ1-2, the V gene TRBV7-2, with unresolved D. This CDR3 is built from 14 residues. Germline loops: CDR1 SGHTA, CDR2 FQGNSA. Trimming pared 5 bases from V and 8 bases from J, leaving 18 bases between. CDR3 DNA sequence: TGTGCCAGCAGCCCAGACAACGCGGGAGGAGGCTACACCTTC. Encoded protein: CASSPDNAGGGYTF.

J is TRBJ1-6 and V is TRBV4-1, with TRBD1 as a possible D gene (6 bases). CDR1 is MGHRA, CDR2 YSYEKL, per germline. This CDR3 has 16 amino acids. Deletions cut 4 bases from V and 6 bases from J, with 16 bases between. The CDR3 nucleotides read TGCGCCAGCAGCCCAGCACCAGACAGGATTAATTCACCCCTCCACTTT. Its translation: CASSPAPDRINSPLHF.

The rearrangement joins TRBV10-1 to TRBJ1-3, with unresolved D. The CDR3 loop spans 15 amino acids. V was clipped by 2 bases and J by 7 bases, with 15 bases between them. Germline lookup yields CDR1 WNHNN and CDR2 SYGVQD (reference sequence). The CDR3 spells CASSETSPGRNTIYF. CDR3 coding DNA: TGCGCCAGCAGTGAGACGTCGCCCGGCAGGAACACCATATATTTT.

The CDR3 DNA reads TGTGCCAGCGCCAGGGTCGGGAGTGAAAAACTGTTTTTT. Amino acid sequence: CASARVGSEKLFF. V usage is TRBV3-1 (or the pseudogene TRBV3-2) and J usage is TRBJ1-4, with D perhaps matching TRBD1 (5 bases). The CDR3 is 13 amino acids. Trimming left V 8 bases short and J 7 bases short, with 14 bases between. Germline V gene lookup returns CDR1 LGHDT and CDR2 YNNKEL (reference sequence).

This rearrangement joins TRBV19 to TRBJ1-6; D not certain. Germline CDR1 is LNHDA and CDR2 is SQIVND (reference sequence). The CDR3 runs 13 residues. With 1 base removed from V and 7 bases from J, the gap between germline ends came to 5 bases. The CDR3 reads CASSIGLNSPLHF. CDR3 in DNA: TGTGCCAGTAGTATAGGTCTCAATTCACCCCTCCACTTT.

CDR3 protein: CASSLTAGGYQPQHF. Written as DNA, the CDR3 is TGTGCCAGCAGCTTAACGGCAGGGGGCTATCAGCCCCAGCATTTT. V usage is TRBV7-8 and J usage is TRBJ1-5; 8 bases map to TRBD1. The CDR3 runs 15 residues. Germline V CDR1 and CDR2: SGHVS, FQNEAQ. With V trimmed by 2 bases and J by 5 bases, 5 bases remained unmatched.

The rearrangement uses TRBV24-1 and TRBJ2-2; the D is unclear. The V gene's germline CDR1 is KGHDR and CDR2 SFDVKD. Trimming left V 9 bases short and J 2 bases short, with 12 bases between. This CDR3 comprises 14 residues. The CDR3 nucleotides are TGTGCCACCCAGGTCGCAGCAAACACCGGGGAGCTGTTTTTT. This encodes CATQVAANTGELFF.

J is TRBJ2-3 and V is TRBV11-3, with TRBD1 as a possible D gene (6 bases). The V end lost 1 base, the J end lost 3 bases, and 8 bases lay between the germline ends. Germline V gene sequence: CDR1 SGHNT, CDR2 YENEEA. This CDR3 is built from 14 residues. CDR3 loop: CASSLVQGTDTQYF. CDR3 nucleotide sequence: TGTGCCAGCAGCTTAGTACAGGGTACAGATACGCAGTATTTT. Filled out from reference TRBV11-3 and TRBJ2-3, the complete variable domain reads EAGVVQSPRYKIIEKKQPVAFWCNPISGHNTLYWYLQNLGQGPELLIRYENEEAVDDSQLPKDRFSAERLKGVDSTLKIQPAELGDSAVYLCASSLVQGTDTQYFGPGTRLTVL.

The chain employs TRBV6-5 and TRBJ1-2; 7 bases line up with TRBD1. The CDR3 is 14 amino acids. Germline loops: CDR1 MNHEY, CDR2 SVGAGI. V shed 6 bases, J shed 0 bases, and the junction held 4 bases outside the gene matches. The CDR3 region is CASRRGTANYGYTF. The CDR3 DNA follows: TGTGCCAGCAGACGAGGGACAGCTAACTATGGCTACACCTTC.

This sequence joins TRBV14 and TRBJ2-7; D remains unclear. The V end lost 0 bases, the J end lost 2 bases, and 8 bases lay between the germline ends. CDR3 length: 14 residues. Germline V gives CDR1 SGHDN, CDR2 FVKESK. DNA for the CDR3: TGTGCCAGCAGCCAAGACGCAGGTACCTACGAGCAGTACTTC. This encodes CASSQDAGTYEQYF.

V is TRBV7-9 and J is TRBJ1-1, with 8 bases fitting TRBD1. Per germline, CDR1 SEHNR and CDR2 FQNEAQ (reference sequence). This CDR3 is 18 amino acids long. The J segment lost 5 bases and the V segment lost 5 bases, leaving 19 bases of the junction unmatched. The CDR3 nucleotides are TGTGCCAGCAGCCCGAAGCCGCAGGGGGCCTTTTCGAGGACTGAAGCTTTCTTT. It translates to CASSPKPQGAFSRTEAFF.

This rearrangement joins TRBV7-2 to TRBJ1-1, with 8 bases identical to TRBD1. Unmatched junction bases numbered 5, after V lost 3 bases and J lost 5 bases. The CDR3 is made up of 14 amino acids. Germline loops: CDR1 SGHTA, CDR2 FQGNSA. This CDR3 reads CASSLSGGGTEAFF. The CDR3 DNA reads as TGTGCCAGCAGCTTGTCAGGGGGCGGGACTGAAGCTTTCTTT.